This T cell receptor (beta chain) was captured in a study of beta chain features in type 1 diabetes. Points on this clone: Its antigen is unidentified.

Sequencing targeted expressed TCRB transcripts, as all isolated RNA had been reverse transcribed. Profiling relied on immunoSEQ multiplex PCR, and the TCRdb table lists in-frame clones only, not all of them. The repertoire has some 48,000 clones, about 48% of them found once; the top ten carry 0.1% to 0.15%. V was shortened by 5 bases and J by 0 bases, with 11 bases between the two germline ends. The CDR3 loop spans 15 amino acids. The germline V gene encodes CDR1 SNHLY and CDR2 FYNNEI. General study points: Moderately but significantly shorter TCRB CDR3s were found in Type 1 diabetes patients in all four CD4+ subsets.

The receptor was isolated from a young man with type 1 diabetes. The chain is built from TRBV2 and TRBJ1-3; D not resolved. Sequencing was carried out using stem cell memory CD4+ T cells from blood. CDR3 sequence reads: CASSRRHGSGNTIYF. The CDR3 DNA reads TGTGCCAGCAGTCGCAGACACGGCTCTGGAAACACCATATATTTT.